This entry describes one T cell receptor beta chain. What it recognizes is unknown. There was relapse after autologous stem cell transplantation in every patient, and there was variation in brentuximab vedotin exposure. This entry belongs to a study of PD-1 blockade in classical Hodgkin lymphoma. General study results and limits: Lower baseline TCR diversity was reported for newly diagnosed patients than for healthy donors. Why the repertoires differ is still unclear, perhaps disease activity or prior therapy. Whoever responded completely had baseline diversity much like that seen in newly diagnosed patients.

The repertoire was sequenced with immunoSEQ multiplex PCR; TCRdb's copy has only in-frame clones and lacks some. The sample has over 50,000 clones, 81% seen once. The source of this sequence is a human donor with classical Hodgkin lymphoma. This specimen consisted of peripheral blood mononuclear cells (PBMCs), obtained at baseline.

The CDR3 is CASSDSPGQGAGNTIYF. The CDR3 DNA is TGTGCCAGCAGTGACTCTCCGGGACAGGGCGCGGGAAACACCATATATTTT. The chain links TRBV9 to TRBJ1-3, with 9 bases fitting TRBD1. CDR1 and CDR2 (germline): SGDLS, YYNGEE. Unmatched junction bases numbered 13, after V lost 5 bases and J lost 4 bases. This CDR3 spans 17 amino acids.